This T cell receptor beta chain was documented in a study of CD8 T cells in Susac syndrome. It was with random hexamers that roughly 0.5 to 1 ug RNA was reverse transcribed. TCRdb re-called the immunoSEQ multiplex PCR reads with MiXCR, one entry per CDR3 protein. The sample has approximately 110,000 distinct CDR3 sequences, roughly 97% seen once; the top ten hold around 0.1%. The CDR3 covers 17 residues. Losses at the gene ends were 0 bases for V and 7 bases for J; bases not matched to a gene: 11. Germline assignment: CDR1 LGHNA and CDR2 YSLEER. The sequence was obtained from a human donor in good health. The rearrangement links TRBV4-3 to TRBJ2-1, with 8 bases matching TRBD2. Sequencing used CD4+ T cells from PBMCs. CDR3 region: CASSQDPPAGEANEQFF. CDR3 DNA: TGCGCCAGCAGCCAAGACCCCCCAGCGGGAGAGGCGAATGAGCAGTTCTTC.